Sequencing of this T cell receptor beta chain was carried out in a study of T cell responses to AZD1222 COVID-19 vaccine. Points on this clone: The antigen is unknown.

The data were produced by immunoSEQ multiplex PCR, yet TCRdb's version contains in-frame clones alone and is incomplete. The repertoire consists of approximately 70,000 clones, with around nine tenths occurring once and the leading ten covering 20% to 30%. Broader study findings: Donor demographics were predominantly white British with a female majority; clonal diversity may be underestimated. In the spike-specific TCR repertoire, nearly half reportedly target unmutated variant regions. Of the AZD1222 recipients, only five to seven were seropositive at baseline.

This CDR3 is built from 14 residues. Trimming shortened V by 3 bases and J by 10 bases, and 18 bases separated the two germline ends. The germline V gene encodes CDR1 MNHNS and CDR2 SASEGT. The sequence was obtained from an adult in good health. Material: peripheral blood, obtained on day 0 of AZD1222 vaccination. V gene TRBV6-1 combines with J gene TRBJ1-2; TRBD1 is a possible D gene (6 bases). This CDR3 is CASSEGSGHPSYTF. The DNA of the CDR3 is TGTGCCAGCAGTGAGGGATCGGGACACCCGTCCTACACCTTC.